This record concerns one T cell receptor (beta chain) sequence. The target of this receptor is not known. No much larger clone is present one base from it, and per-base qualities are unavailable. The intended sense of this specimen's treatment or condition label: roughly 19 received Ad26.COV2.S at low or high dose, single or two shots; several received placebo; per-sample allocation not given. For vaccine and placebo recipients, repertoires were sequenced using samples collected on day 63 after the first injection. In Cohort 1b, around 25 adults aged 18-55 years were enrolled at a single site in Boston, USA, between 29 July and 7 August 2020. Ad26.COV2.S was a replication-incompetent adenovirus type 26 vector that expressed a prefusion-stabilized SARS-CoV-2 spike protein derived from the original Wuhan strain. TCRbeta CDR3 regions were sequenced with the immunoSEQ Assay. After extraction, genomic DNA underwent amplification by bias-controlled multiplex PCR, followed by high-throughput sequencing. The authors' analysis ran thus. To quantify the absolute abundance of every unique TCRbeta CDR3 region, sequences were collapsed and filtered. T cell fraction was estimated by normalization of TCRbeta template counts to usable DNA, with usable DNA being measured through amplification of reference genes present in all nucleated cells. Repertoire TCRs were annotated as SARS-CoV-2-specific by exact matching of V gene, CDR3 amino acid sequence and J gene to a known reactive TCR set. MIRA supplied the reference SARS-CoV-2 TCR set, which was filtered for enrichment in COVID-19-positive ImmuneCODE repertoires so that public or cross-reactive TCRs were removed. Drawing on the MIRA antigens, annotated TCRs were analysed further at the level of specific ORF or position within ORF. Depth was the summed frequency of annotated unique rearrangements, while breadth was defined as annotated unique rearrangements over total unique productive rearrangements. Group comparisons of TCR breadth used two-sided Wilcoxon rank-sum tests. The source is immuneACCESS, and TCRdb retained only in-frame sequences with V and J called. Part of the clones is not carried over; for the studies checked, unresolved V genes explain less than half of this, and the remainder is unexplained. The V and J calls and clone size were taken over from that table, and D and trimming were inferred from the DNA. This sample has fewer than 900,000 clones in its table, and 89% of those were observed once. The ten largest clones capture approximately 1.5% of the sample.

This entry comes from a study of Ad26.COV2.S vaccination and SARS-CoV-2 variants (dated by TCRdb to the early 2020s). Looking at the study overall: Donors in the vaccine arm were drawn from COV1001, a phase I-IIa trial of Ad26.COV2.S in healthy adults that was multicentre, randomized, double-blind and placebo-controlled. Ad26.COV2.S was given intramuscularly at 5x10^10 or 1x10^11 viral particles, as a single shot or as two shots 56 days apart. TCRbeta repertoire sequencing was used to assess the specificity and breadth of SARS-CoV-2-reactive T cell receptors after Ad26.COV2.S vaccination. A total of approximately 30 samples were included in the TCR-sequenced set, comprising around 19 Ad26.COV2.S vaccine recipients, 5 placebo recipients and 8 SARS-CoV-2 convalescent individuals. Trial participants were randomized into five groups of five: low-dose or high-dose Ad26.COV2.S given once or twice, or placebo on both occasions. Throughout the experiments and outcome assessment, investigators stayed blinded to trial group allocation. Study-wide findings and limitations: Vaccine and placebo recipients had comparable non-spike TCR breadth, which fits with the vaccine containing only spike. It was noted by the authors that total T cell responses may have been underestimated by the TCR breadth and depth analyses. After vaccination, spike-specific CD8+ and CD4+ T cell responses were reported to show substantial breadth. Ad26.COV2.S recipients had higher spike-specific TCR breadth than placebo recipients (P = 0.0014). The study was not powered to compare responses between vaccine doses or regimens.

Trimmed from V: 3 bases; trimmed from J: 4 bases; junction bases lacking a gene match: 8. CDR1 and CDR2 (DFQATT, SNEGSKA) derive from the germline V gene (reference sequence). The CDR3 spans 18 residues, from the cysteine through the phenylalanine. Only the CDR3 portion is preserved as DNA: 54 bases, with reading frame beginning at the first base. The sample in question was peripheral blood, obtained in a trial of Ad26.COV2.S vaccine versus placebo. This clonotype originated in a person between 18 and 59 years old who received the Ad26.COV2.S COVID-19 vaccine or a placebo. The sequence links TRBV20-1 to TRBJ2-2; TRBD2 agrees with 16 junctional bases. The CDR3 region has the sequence CSASRDGTSGRGTGELFF. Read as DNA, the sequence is TGCAGTGCTAGTAGGGACGGGACTAGCGGGAGGGGCACCGGGGAGCTGTTTTTT.